The 8 T cell receptor beta chains below come from one sample, sequenced in a study of blood T cell repertoires in COVID-19. Clones were sequenced by immunoSEQ multiplex PCR, and TCRdb holds only the in-frame ones, with some missing. This sample carries a few hundred thousand clones, around 90% of them seen once, and the ten largest clones take over 1.3%. The sequenced material came from peripheral blood. The receptors derive from an older man with acute or convalescent COVID-19.

The DNA for the CDR3 is TGCGCCAGCAGCCCCCGGACAGGGAGTAATGAAAAACTGTTTTTT. This translates into CASSPRTGSNEKLFF. This chain uses TRBV10-2 with TRBJ1-4; the match to TRBD1 covers 8 bases. The CDR3 is 15 amino acids. CDR1 is WSHSY and CDR2 is SAAADI in the germline V gene. J was trimmed by 4 bases and V by 6 bases; bases with no gene match: 7.

The V gene is TRBV19, the J gene TRBJ2-7, with TRBD2 matching 12 bases. This CDR3 region has 15 residues. V lost 3 bases to trimming and J lost 3 bases; unmatched junction nucleotides: 3. Germline assignment: CDR1 LNHDA and CDR2 SQIVND (reference sequence). The CDR3 DNA reads TGTGCCAGTAGTATGCAACTAGCGGGAGGCTACGAGCAGTACTTC. The encoded protein is CASSMQLAGGYEQYF.

The rearrangement joins TRBV5-1 to TRBJ2-6, with TRBD1 matching 10 bases. Germline V gene sequence: CDR1 SGHRS, CDR2 YFSETQ. Trimming cost V 4 bases and J 2 bases; bases outside gene matches: 6. CDR3 size: 17 residues. In DNA, the CDR3 is TGCGCCAGCAGCATACAGACAGGGGGCGCTGGGGCCAACGTCCTGACTTTC. Translation: CASSIQTGGAGANVLTF.

With respect to this clone: The same CDR3 arises from other DNA sequences in this sample as well. The chain links TRBV7-2 to TRBJ2-7; D remains ambiguous. CDR3 size: 12 residues. Germline V gene sequence: CDR1 SGHTA, CDR2 FQGNSA. Between the trimmed V and J ends, which lost 5 bases and 4 bases, there was a span of 9 bases. This CDR3 is CASSPTGYEQYF. The CDR3 region has the DNA TGTGCCAGCAGCCCTACGGGTTACGAGCAGTACTTC.

The chain recombines TRBV7-9 with TRBJ2-7, with a weak D call TRBD2 (5 bases). CDR1 SEHNR and CDR2 FQNEAQ come from the germline V gene (reference sequence). V was trimmed by 3 bases and J by 4 bases, leaving 10 bases between them. CDR3 size: 13 residues. The CDR3 DNA reads as TGTGCCAGCAGCTTTCGGGGTAGTTACGAGCAGTACTTC. Protein: CASSFRGSYEQYF.

This sequence joins TRBV9 and TRBJ2-7, with TRBD2 matching over 8 bases. The V gene's germline CDR1 is SGDLS and CDR2 YYNGEE. The CDR3 is 15 amino acids. The ends lost 2 bases at V and 2 bases at J; junction bases unmatched: 6. The CDR3 DNA reads as TGTGCCAGCAGCGTCGGGGGACTAGTCGCCTACGAGCAGTACTTC. Protein product: CASSVGGLVAYEQYF.

This rearrangement joins TRBV6-5 to TRBJ1-2; TRBD1 agrees at 8 bases. Germline V lookup: CDR1 MNHEY, CDR2 SVGAGI. J was trimmed by 8 bases and V by 6 bases; bases with no gene match: 8. The length of the CDR3 is 13 residues. As DNA, the CDR3 is TGTGCCAGCAGCCGGACAGGGACCAAGGGCTACACCTTC. The encoded protein is CASSRTGTKGYTF.

This clone was detected only a few times. This chain links TRBV11-2 with TRBJ2-5; 8 bases are shared with TRBD1. The trim removed 5 bases at V and 4 bases at J, leaving 12 bases unmatched. The V gene's germline CDR1 is SGHAT and CDR2 FQNNGV. This CDR3 contains 16 residues. The CDR3 region has the DNA TGTGCCAGCAGCCCAAACAGGGGGGCGCGTAGAGAGACCCAGTACTTC. As protein: CASSPNRGARRETQYF.